This T cell receptor beta chain appears in the sequencing data of a study of cytomegalovirus exposure and HLA in healthy donors. Findings and limits, study-wide: In a later analysis, at a false discovery rate of 0.05, under 20,000 TCR beta sequences were associated with HLA alleles.

About this clone: Its antigen remains unidentified.

Vbeta (60) and Jbeta (13) primers were used in the PCR. The repertoire was sequenced with immunoSEQ multiplex PCR; TCRdb's copy has only in-frame clones and lacks some. Among 150,000 to 200,000 clones listed, 70% to 90% were seen once. CDR3 length equals 15 residues. Germline values: CDR1 MGHRA, CDR2 YSYEKL. V trimming: 5 bases; J trimming: 3 bases; junction bases outside the gene matches: 6. Sequencing used PBMCs. This receptor was taken from a woman in her 30s in good health and CMV-seronegative. This chain uses TRBV4-1 with TRBJ2-5; 10 bases align to TRBD1. CDR3 in DNA: TGCGCCAGCAGCGCACCGGGACAGGGGAAAGAGACCCAGTACTTC. Translated: CASSAPGQGKETQYF.